This record looks at one TCR beta chain sequence and its context. This sample stems from a study of technical replicates of blood from a few donors. V was clipped by 5 bases and J by 2 bases, with 12 bases between them. CDR3 size: 15 residues. The V gene's germline CDR1 is MNHEY and CDR2 SVGAGI. Libraries were prepared by immunoSEQ multiplex PCR; TCRdb keeps only in-frame clonotypes and omits some of them. The data show 65,000 to 85,000 clones, with 90% to 95% seen just once and about 0.4% held by the top ten. The chain uses TRBV6-5 and TRBJ2-2; D is ambiguous. This sequence was found in a human donor in good health. Sequenced input: T cells isolated from PBMCs. The CDR3 is CASSRAPVNTGELFF. The CDR3 nucleotides are TGTGCCAGCAGTCGAGCCCCCGTCAACACCGGGGAGCTGTTTTTT.